This T cell receptor (beta chain) was recovered during a study of blood T cell repertoires in COVID-19. On the study more broadly: The United States, Italy and Spain were the sources of the acute and convalescent COVID-19 samples.

This table comes from immunoSEQ multiplex PCR, and its TCRdb copy is limited to in-frame clones, with some not included. The data contain approximately 260,000 clones, roughly 84% of them singletons. This CDR3 has 16 residues. Germline assignment: CDR1 LNHDA and CDR2 SQIVND (reference sequence). Trimming took 5 bases from V and 5 from J; bases not matched to a gene: 7. The source is a woman aged 40 to 55 with active or convalescent COVID-19. This sequence joins TRBV19 and TRBJ2-4; 12 bases map to TRBD2. The sample comprised peripheral blood. CDR3 residues: CASSLGTSGPQNIQYF. CDR3 coding DNA: TGTGCCAGTAGTCTCGGGACTAGCGGGCCCCAAAACATTCAGTACTTC.